This passage covers 11 T cell receptor beta chains from one sample sequenced in a study of early T cells in non-severe SARS-CoV-2 infection. Each CDR3 protein gets one entry after TCRdb re-called the 5' RACE reads with MiXCR. Among approximately 71,000 distinct CDR3 sequences listed, approximately 12% were seen once. Material: whole blood. These receptors were obtained from an adult who was a healthcare worker with PCR-confirmed SARS-CoV-2 infection or an uninfected control (not recorded which).

This chain joins TRBV18 and TRBJ1-1; no reliable D call. Germline assignment: CDR1 KGHSH and CDR2 LQKENI. The CDR3 covers 14 residues. V was pared by 4 bases and J by 5 bases, with 14 bases between. The CDR3 is CASSLRADATEAFF. The CDR3 bases are TGTGCCAGCTCACTGAGGGCCGACGCGACTGAAGCTTTCTTT.

This clonotype occurred a few times. V gene TRBV30 combines with J gene TRBJ2-1; D not certain. This CDR3 has 14 residues. In germline, CDR1 is GTSNPN, CDR2 SVGIG (reference sequence). V was clipped by 2 bases and J by 4 bases, with 12 bases between them. This chain's CDR3 is CAWSRRQPYNEQFF. CDR3 bases: TGTGCCTGGAGTAGACGGCAGCCGTACAATGAGCAGTTCTTC.

The chain couples TRBV7-8 to TRBJ2-3; TRBD2 matches at 7 bases. The CDR3 loop spans 15 amino acids. Germline CDR1 is SGHVS and CDR2 is FQNEAQ. V shed 1 base, J shed 2 bases, and the junction held 3 bases outside the gene matches. The CDR3 nucleotides read TGTGCCAGCAGCTTAGGGGCGGGAGTCACAGATACGCAGTATTTT. Protein: CASSLGAGVTDTQYF.

This clonotype has at least ten counts. This rearrangement joins TRBV19 to TRBJ2-3; D gene unclear. Germline lookup yields CDR1 LNHDA and CDR2 SQIVND (reference sequence). There are 13 residues in the CDR3. With 3 bases removed from V and 3 bases from J, the gap between germline ends came to 7 bases. CDR3 amino acids: CASSMFPTDTQYF. The DNA of the CDR3 is TGTGCCAGTAGTATGTTCCCTACAGATACGCAGTATTTT.

This chain links TRBV7-8 with TRBJ2-7; weak D call: TRBD1 (6 bases). Trimming cost V 5 bases and J 4 bases, with 9 bases left between them. CDR3 length: 12 amino acids. The germline V gene has CDR1 SGHVS and CDR2 FQNEAQ. The CDR3 region has the DNA TGTGCCAGCAGCCGAGGGGGTTACGAGCAGTACTTC. It translates to CASSRGGYEQYF.

This clonotype was picked up a small number of times. The genes are TRBV6-5 and TRBJ2-1, with 11 positions matching TRBD2. The V and J ends lost 8 bases and 6 bases, in that order; junction bases with no gene match: 9. The CDR3 has 15 amino acids. CDR1 MNHEY and CDR2 SVGAGI come from the germline V gene. The DNA of the CDR3 is TGTGCCAGCGCACTAGCGGGGGTTTCTAGCAATGAGCAGTTCTTC. It encodes CASALAGVSSNEQFF.

The chain recombines TRBV12-3 or TRBV12-4 with TRBJ1-2, with a possible D match to TRBD1 (5 bases). Trimming took off 3 bases at V and 4 bases at J, with 9 bases between the two ends. CDR3 size: 13 residues. The CDR3 DNA follows: TGTGCCAGCAGTTTCCGGGGGACCTATGGCTACACCTTC. Its translation: CASSFRGTYGYTF.

The J gene is TRBJ1-2, the V gene TRBV19; D unresolved. The V gene's germline CDR1 is LNHDA and CDR2 SQIVND (reference sequence). V lost 5 bases, J lost 7 bases, and 17 bases lay in between. The CDR3 extends over 14 amino acids. The CDR3 region has the DNA TGTGCCAGTAGTGTCAACATCGAGGCTGTTGGCTACACCTTC. Translating it yields CASSVNIEAVGYTF.

The rearrangement uses TRBV30 and TRBJ1-4; 7 bases align to TRBD1. CDR1 is GTSNPN, CDR2 SVGIG, per germline (reference sequence). Unmatched junction bases numbered 8, after V lost 4 bases and J lost 3 bases. The CDR3 contains 15 residues. The chain's CDR3 is CAWTPGQAANEKLFF. The CDR3 DNA is TGTGCCTGGACCCCTGGACAGGCCGCTAATGAAAAACTGTTTTTT.

The rearrangement uses TRBV21-1 and TRBJ2-1; the table's D call of TRBD1 was not tested on the DNA. TRBV21-1 is designated a pseudogene. There are 16 residues in the CDR3. CDR3 nucleotides: TGTGCCAGCAGCTCCCGACAGGGAGCAAGGTACAATGAGCAGTTCTTC. Its translation is CASSSRQGARYNEQFF.

This clonotype was observed at least ten times. This rearrangement joins TRBV4-1 to TRBJ2-6, with D perhaps TRBD1 or TRBD2 (6 bases each). Germline loops: CDR1 MGHRA, CDR2 YSYEKL. This CDR3 contains 19 residues. V was shortened by 5 bases and J by 1 base, with 21 bases between the two germline ends. CDR3 sequence: CASSYLGGLVLSGANVLTF. Here the CDR3 DNA reads TGCGCCAGCAGCTACCTTGGGGGGCTAGTTTTGTCTGGGGCCAACGTCCTGACTTTC.